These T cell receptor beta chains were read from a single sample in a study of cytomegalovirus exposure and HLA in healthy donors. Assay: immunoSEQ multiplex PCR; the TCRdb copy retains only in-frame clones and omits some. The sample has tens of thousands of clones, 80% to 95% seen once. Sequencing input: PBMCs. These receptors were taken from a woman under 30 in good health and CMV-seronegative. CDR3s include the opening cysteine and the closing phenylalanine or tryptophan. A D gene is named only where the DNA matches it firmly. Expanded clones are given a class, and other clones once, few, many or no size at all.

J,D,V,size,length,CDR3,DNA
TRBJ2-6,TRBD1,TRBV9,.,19,CASSVGVAVTGTGANVLTF,TGTGCCAGCAGCGTAGGAGTAGCAGTGACAGGGACCGGGGCCAACGTCCTGACTTTC
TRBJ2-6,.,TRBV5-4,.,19,CASSLASVEEKSGANVLTF,TGTGCCAGCAGCTTGGCTAGCGTCGAGGAAAAGTCTGGGGCCAACGTCCTGACTTTC
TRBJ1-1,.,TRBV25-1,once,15,CASSEERGQTFEAFF,TGTGCCAGCAGTGAGGAACGCGGACAGACCTTTGAAGCTTTCTTT
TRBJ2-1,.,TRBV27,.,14,CASSWGPTYNEQFF,TGTGCCAGCAGTTGGGGGCCAACATACAATGAGCAGTTCTTC
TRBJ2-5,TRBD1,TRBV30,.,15,CAAGKFDRGLETQYF,TGTGCCGCCGGGAAGTTTGACAGGGGTTTGGAGACCCAGTACTTC
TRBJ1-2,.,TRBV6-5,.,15,CASRTRRPSNYGYTF,TGTGCCAGCAGGACCCGCAGGCCATCCAACTATGGCTACACCTTC
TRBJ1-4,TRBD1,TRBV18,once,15,CASSQDRGRNEKLFF,TGTGCCAGCTCTCAGGACAGGGGCCGTAATGAAAAACTGTTTTTT
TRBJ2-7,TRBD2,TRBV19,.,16,CASTISIGDYPLEQYF,TGTGCCAGTACTATATCCATCGGGGACTACCCCCTCGAGCAGTACTTC
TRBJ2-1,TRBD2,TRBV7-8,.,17,CASSPKDGLAGYNEQFF,TGTGCCAGCAGCCCTAAAGATGGACTAGCGGGTTACAATGAGCAGTTCTTC
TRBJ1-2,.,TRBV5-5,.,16,CASSQGLLRANYGYTF,TGTGCCAGCAGCCAAGGACTTCTGAGAGCTAACTATGGCTACACCTTC
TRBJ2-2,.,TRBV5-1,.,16,CASSFHQRANTGELFF,TGCGCCAGCAGCTTTCACCAGCGGGCTAACACCGGGGAGCTGTTTTTT
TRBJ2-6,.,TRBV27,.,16,CASSLSPQSGANVLTF,TGTGCCAGCAGTTTATCGCCCCAGTCTGGGGCCAACGTCCTGACTTTC
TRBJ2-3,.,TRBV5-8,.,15,CASSLKGRAGDTQYF,TGTGCCAGCAGCTTGAAGGGAAGGGCGGGAGATACGCAGTATTTT
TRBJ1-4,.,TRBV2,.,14,CASRGQPTNEKLFF,TGTGCCAGCAGGGGACAACCAACTAATGAAAAACTGTTTTTT